This T cell receptor (beta chain) is drawn from a study of blood T cells in healthy people across ages. Primers used in a second PCR of roughly 6 to 11 cycles were a sample-barcoded 5' primer and a J-beta primer mix. TCRdb re-called the 5' RACE reads with MiXCR, one entry per CDR3 protein. The sample yields approximately 780,000 distinct CDR3 sequences, more than 25% seen once. V gave up 5 bases and J gave up 3 bases, with 14 bases separating them. Germline lookup yields CDR1 SEHNR and CDR2 FQNEAQ (reference sequence). This CDR3 is built from 14 residues. This clonotype was recorded many times. In addition, the sample was reused for a study of T cells of mothers and their children. That work states: Related mother-child pairs shared slightly more overlap than unrelated pairs, but the difference was non-significant.

The clonotype was recovered from a boy aged 5-17 years in good health. The genes are TRBV7-9 and TRBJ2-7; D is possibly TRBD1 or TRBD2 (5 bases each). Sequencing was carried out using blood. The CDR3: CASSPPGRNYEQYF. Here the CDR3 DNA reads TGTGCCAGCAGCCCCCCGGGACGAAACTACGAGCAGTACTTC.